This TCR beta chain was sequenced for a study of cytomegalovirus exposure and HLA in healthy donors. Study at large: Genetic ancestry analysis placed approximately 78% of the 300 to 500 donors that were genotyped in the Caucasian-associated cluster. Whole-study results and caveats: Cytomegalovirus status was reportedly diagnosed by the classifier with high sensitivity and specificity. Cytomegalovirus-associated status was assigned to about 170 TCR beta chains. Analyzed later, association rates of TCRs varied across HLA loci, with DRB1 most and HLA-C fewest.

The V end was cut by 4 bases, the J end by 8 bases, with 20 bases between. CDR3 length equals 16 residues. Germline loops: CDR1 SEHNR, CDR2 FQNEAQ (reference sequence). In the PCR, 60 Vbeta and 13 Jbeta primers were used. Sequenced by immunoSEQ multiplex PCR; TCRdb stores in-frame clones only, minus some. The table records 130,000 to 150,000 clones, roughly 75% of them present only once. Worth noting for this clone: Its specificity is unknown.

This chain connects TRBV7-9 to TRBJ1-4, with D maybe TRBD1 (5 bases). The sample consisted of PBMCs. This TCR was sampled from a man aged 35 to 55 in good health and CMV-seropositive. CDR3 protein: CASSSGTLEVEEKLFF. CDR3 bases: TGTGCCAGCAGCTCTGGGACTTTAGAGGTTGAGGAAAAACTGTTTTTT.